The 21 T cell receptor beta chains below were found in one sample sequenced in a study of blood T cell repertoires in COVID-19 (dated by TCRdb to 2020 to 2022). Library preparation employed the immunoSEQ multiplex PCR assay. This is the immuneACCESS table as TCRdb keeps it, with only in-frame sequences that have V and J called. A part of the clones is gone; compared with another copy, unresolved V genes explain less than half, and the rest is unexplained. The sample table shows around 330,000 clones, and over 80% are seen once. The ten largest clones capture around 9% of the sample. The sequenced material came from PBMCs or T cells enriched from blood (not recorded which). Receptors were obtained from a woman younger than 30 who had recovered from COVID-19.

The chain is built from TRBV7-3 and TRBJ1-1; D ambiguous. Per the germline V gene, CDR1 is SGHTA and CDR2 is FQGTGA. The CDR3 spans 13 residues. The V end was cut by 6 bases, the J end by 1 base, with 9 bases between. The CDR3 here is CASSYRWNTEAFF. CDR3 DNA: TGTGCCAGCAGTTACCGGTGGAACACTGAAGCTTTCTTT.

This clone was observed a few times. The CDR3 protein is CASSDPGSWTGPYGYTF. In nucleotides, the CDR3 is TGTGCCAGCAGTGATCCTGGAAGTTGGACAGGACCCTATGGCTACACCTTC. The J gene is TRBJ1-2, the V gene TRBV6-1, with 7 bases aligning to TRBD1. CDR1 MNHNS and CDR2 SASEGT come from the germline V gene. The V and J ends lost 3 bases and 4 bases, in that order; junction bases with no gene match: 14. This CDR3 comprises 17 residues.

The chain carries TRBV10-3 and TRBJ2-3, with 14 nucleotides matching TRBD2. This CDR3 is 18 amino acids long. Germline CDR1 ENHRY, CDR2 SYGVKD. V lost 3 bases to trimming and J lost 0 bases; unmatched junction nucleotides: 5. The CDR3 loop reads CAISDRLAGGPSTDTQYF. CDR3 DNA sequence: TGTGCCATCAGTGACAGACTAGCGGGAGGGCCTAGCACAGATACGCAGTATTTT.

Concerning this clone itself: Within the sample, other DNA sequences also encode this same CDR3. This sequence joins TRBV11-3 and TRBJ1-1; TRBD1 aligns across 8 bases. The V gene's germline CDR1 is SGHNT and CDR2 YENEEA. After removal of 5 bases from V and 1 base from J, the junction contained 3 bases not matched to a gene. CDR3 size: 14 residues. Written as DNA, the CDR3 is TGTGCCAGCAGCCCCGGACAGGGGAACACTGAAGCTTTCTTT. This encodes CASSPGQGNTEAFF.

This clone was found a few times. The V gene is TRBV15, the J gene TRBJ2-7; 8 bases agree with TRBD2. The CDR3 loop spans 15 amino acids. Germline V gene data show CDR1 as LNHNV and CDR2 as YYDKDF (reference sequence). V lost 0 bases and J lost 2; bases outside the gene matches: 3. In DNA form, the CDR3 reads TGTGCCACCAGCAGAGAACTAGCGGATGCCTACGAGCAGTACTTC. Its protein is CATSRELADAYEQYF.

The chain has TRBV6-5 and TRBJ1-6; D is ambiguous. V was pared by 6 bases and J by 13 bases, with 22 bases between. CDR1 is MNHEY and CDR2 is SVGAGI in the germline V gene. CDR3 size: 15 residues. The CDR3 DNA reads TGTGCCAGCAGGGCCCTGGGCAGCACAATATCGCCCCTCCACTTT. Protein: CASRALGSTISPLHF.

The chain couples TRBV6-6 to TRBJ1-5, with unresolved D. Germline V gene data show CDR1 as MNHNY and CDR2 as SVGAGI (reference sequence). The CDR3 is 16 amino acids. Trimming pared 0 bases from V and 11 bases from J, leaving 20 bases between. CDR3 amino acids: CASSYSPGGTNSSQHF. In DNA form, the CDR3 reads TGTGCCAGCAGTTACTCGCCGGGAGGTACTAATTCGTCCCAGCATTTT.

The J gene is TRBJ1-1, the V gene TRBV18; 7 positions match TRBD1. V lost 3 bases to trimming and J lost 9 bases; unmatched junction nucleotides: 7. The CDR3 is made up of 13 amino acids. CDR1 KGHSH and CDR2 LQKENI come from the germline V gene. The CDR3 sequence is CASSPYRDSQAFF. CDR3 DNA: TGTGCCAGCTCACCTTACCGGGACAGCCAAGCTTTCTTT.

J is TRBJ2-7 and V is TRBV6-5; 7 nucleotides agree with TRBD1. The CDR3 consists of 12 residues. The trim removed 6 bases at V and 7 bases at J, leaving 6 bases unmatched. Germline V gives CDR1 MNHEY, CDR2 SVGAGI. CDR3: CASSRTGVEQYF. The CDR3 nucleotides are TGTGCCAGCAGCCGTACAGGGGTAGAGCAGTACTTC.

This clone appeared many times. The rearrangement uses TRBV5-1 and TRBJ2-7; no firm D call. Germline V lookup: CDR1 SGHRS, CDR2 YFSETQ. Trimming removed 5 bases at V and 3 bases at J, with 12 bases between. The CDR3 covers 13 residues. Written as DNA, the CDR3 is TGCGCCAGCAGTCCCGGGTTCGGCTACGAGCAGTACTTC. This translates into CASSPGFGYEQYF.

V and J are TRBV28 and TRBJ2-1, with 8 bases aligning to TRBD2. This CDR3 has 15 amino acids. In germline, CDR1 is MDHEN, CDR2 SYDVKM. V was pared by 10 bases and J by 2 bases, with 10 bases of the junction left unmatched. CDR3 bases: TGTGCCACAAGTCGGCCGGGAGGGGCCTACAATGAGCAGTTCTTC. Protein: CATSRPGGAYNEQFF.

The chain recombines TRBV7-8 with TRBJ2-7, with a weak D call TRBD2 (7 bases). The CDR3 has 14 residues. Looked up from germline, CDR1 is SGHVS and CDR2 is FQNEAQ. V gave up 5 bases and J gave up 5 bases, with 16 bases separating them. CDR3 sequence: CASSPGGRENEQYF. The CDR3 bases are TGTGCCAGCAGCCCCGGGGGGCGGGAGAACGAGCAGTACTTC.

The V call is TRBV28, the J call TRBJ2-7; 7 positions agree with TRBD1. Germline V gene lookup returns CDR1 MDHEN and CDR2 SYDVKM. V lost 7 bases, J lost 0 bases, and 6 bases stayed unmatched. CDR3 length equals 14 residues. The CDR3 nucleotides are TGTGCCAGCACCAACAGGGGTACCTCCTACGAGCAGTACTTC. The encoded protein is CASTNRGTSYEQYF. Filled out from reference TRBV28 and TRBJ2-7, the complete variable domain reads DVKVTQSSRYLVKRTGEKVFLECVQDMDHENMFWYRQDPGLGLRLIYFSYDVKMKEKGDIPEGYSVSREKKERFSLILESASTNQTSMYLCASTNRGTSYEQYFGPGTRLTVT.

The chain recombines TRBV9 with TRBJ2-7, with D perhaps TRBD1 (6 bases). V lost 0 bases to trimming and J lost 1 base, with 8 bases between them. Per the germline V gene, CDR1 is SGDLS and CDR2 is YYNGEE. CDR3 length: 14 amino acids. The CDR3 DNA follows: TGTGCCAGCAGCGTAGCTGGGACATCCTACGAGCAGTACTTC. It is translated as CASSVAGTSYEQYF. The variable domain in full, with the rest retrieved from reference TRBV9 and TRBJ2-7, is DSGVTQTPKHLITATGQRVTLRCSPRSGDLSVYWYQQSLDQGLQFLIQYYNGEERAKGNILERFSAQQFPDLHSELNLSSLELGDSALYFCASSVAGTSYEQYFGPGTRLTVT.

J is TRBJ1-5 and V is TRBV27, with TRBD1 as a possible D gene (5 bases). Germline loops: CDR1 MNHEY, CDR2 SMNVEV (reference sequence). V was shortened by 1 base and J by 5 bases, with 12 bases between the two germline ends. This CDR3 has 15 residues. The CDR3 coding sequence is TGTGCCAGCAGTTTATTCCAGACAGCCGATCAGCCCCAGCATTTT. Translating it yields CASSLFQTADQPQHF.

The chain links TRBV18 to TRBJ2-7; 8 bases are a match to TRBD1. The V gene end was trimmed by 3 bases and the J gene end by 6 bases; junction bases not matched to a gene: 4. This CDR3 comprises 13 residues. Germline CDR1 reads KGHSH; CDR2 reads LQKENI. CDR3 nucleotides: TGTGCCAGCTCACCGGGACAGGTGCGCGAGCAGTACTTC. This codes for CASSPGQVREQYF.

J is TRBJ2-5 and V is TRBV5-4; 8 positions match TRBD1. The length of the CDR3 is 15 residues. Germline values: CDR1 SGHNT, CDR2 YYREEE (reference sequence). V trimming: 4 bases; J trimming: 2 bases; junction bases outside the gene matches: 7. CDR3 coding DNA: TGTGCCAGCAGCCCATCAACAGGGGGGCAAGAGACCCAGTACTTC. This sequence encodes CASSPSTGGQETQYF.

This sequence joins TRBV30 and TRBJ1-2, with D uncertain. The CDR3 spans 13 residues. V was clipped by 0 bases and J by 7 bases, with 12 bases between them. The germline CDR1 and CDR2 sequences are GTSNPN and SVGIG (reference sequence). CDR3: CAWSVIGGSGYTF. CDR3 DNA sequence: TGTGCCTGGAGTGTAATTGGTGGTAGTGGCTACACCTTC.

The V gene is TRBV28, the J gene TRBJ1-1; TRBD1 might be the D (5 bases). Trimming removed 1 base at V and 3 bases at J, with 15 bases between. The CDR3 extends over 16 amino acids. Germline V gene data show CDR1 as MDHEN and CDR2 as SYDVKM. DNA of the CDR3: TGTGCCAGCAGTTTATTCTTTAAGGGGTTTGACACTGAAGCTTTCTTT. Translated, it gives CASSLFFKGFDTEAFF.

The rearrangement joins TRBV28 to TRBJ2-1, with 11 bases matching TRBD2. The CDR3 loop spans 14 amino acids. V lost 6 bases and J lost 4; bases outside the gene matches: 2. Germline V gives CDR1 MDHEN, CDR2 SYDVKM. In DNA, the CDR3 is TGTGCCAGCAGCAGACTAGCGGGGTACAATGAGCAGTTCTTC. It translates to CASSRLAGYNEQFF.

The chain employs TRBV7-9 and TRBJ1-6; D gene uncertain. The CDR3 has 14 amino acids. CDR1 SEHNR and CDR2 FQNEAQ come from the germline V gene (reference sequence). Trimming pared 4 bases from V and 0 bases from J, leaving 4 bases between. CDR3 nucleotide sequence: TGTGCCAGCAGCTACAGCTCCTATAATTCACCCCTCCACTTT. It specifies CASSYSSYNSPLHF.